The 26 T cell receptor beta chains given below trace back to one sample, sequenced in a study of post-analysis software for immune sequencing data. No antigen has been identified for these receptors. Unique-molecular-identifier-tagged TCR beta cDNA libraries were used. MiXCR, run by TCRdb on the PCR reads, gives a single entry per CDR3 protein. This sample carries roughly 400,000 distinct CDR3 sequences, over 30% of them seen once, and the ten largest clones take less than 10%. Whole-study results and caveats: About five TRBV segments were more frequent in patients than controls; TRBV5-6, TRBV5-1 and TRBV20-1 belonged to this group.

The sample consisted of blood. These receptor sequences come from a girl aged 2-10 years with multiple sclerosis.

There are a few counts of this clonotype. The J gene is TRBJ2-7, the V gene TRBV19, with no clear D. Trimming removed 6 bases at V and 2 bases at J, with 14 bases between. CDR3 size: 14 residues. Per the germline V gene, CDR1 is LNHDA and CDR2 is SQIVND (reference sequence). DNA of the CDR3: TGTGCCAGTAGAGAAGAATCCAGACCCTACGAGCAGTACTTC. It translates to CASREESRPYEQYF.

The table lists this clonotype with a few counts. The rearrangement joins TRBV28 to TRBJ1-4, with 9 bases lining up with TRBD1. From germline, CDR1 is MDHEN and CDR2 SYDVKM. The CDR3 runs to 14 residues. With V trimmed by 5 bases and J by 5 bases, 3 bases remained unmatched. CDR3 region: CASSVGQGNEKLFF. The CDR3 DNA reads TGTGCCAGCAGTGTGGGACAGGGAAATGAAAAACTGTTTTTT.

There are a few counts of this clonotype. The chain joins TRBV20-1 to TRBJ1-6, with 7 bases aligning to TRBD1. The germline CDR1 and CDR2 sequences are DFQATT and SNEGSKA (reference sequence). CDR3 length: 16 amino acids. V lost 1 base and J lost 9; bases outside the gene matches: 12. As DNA, the CDR3 is TGCAGTGCTAGAGTCAAACAGGGGATTGGGAGTTCACCCCTCCACTTT. Its protein is CSARVKQGIGSSPLHF.

This clonotype was counted only a few times. The chain carries TRBV7-9 and TRBJ2-5; the D is unclear. The germline V and J ends were trimmed by 3 bases and 3 bases, with 14 bases remaining between them. The CDR3 is made up of 15 amino acids. Germline loops: CDR1 SEHNR, CDR2 FQNEAQ (reference sequence). The CDR3 nucleotides read TGTGCCAGCAGCTTGGTACAGAATCCTGAAGAGACCCAGTACTTC. It codes for CASSLVQNPEETQYF. Variable domain in full (rest from reference TRBV7-9 and TRBJ2-5): DTGVSQNPRHKITKRGQNVTFRCDPISEHNRLYWYRQTLGQGPEFLTYFQNEAQLEKSRLLSDRFSAERPKGSFSTLEIQRTEQGDSAMYLCASSLVQNPEETQYFGPGTRLLVL.

The chain employs TRBV20-1 and TRBJ1-1; 10 bases fit TRBD1. Trimming at V came to 6 bases and at J to 11 bases, leaving 12 bases not matched to a gene. This CDR3 is built from 13 residues. In germline, CDR1 is DFQATT, CDR2 SNEGSKA (reference sequence). The CDR3 nucleotides read TGCAGTGCCCCCGGGACAGGGGCTTCCCCGGCTTTCTTT. This codes for CSAPGTGASPAFF.

This chain links TRBV28 with TRBJ2-7; either TRBD1 or TRBD2 may fit D (5 bases each). V was pared by 5 bases and J by 4 bases, with 21 bases between. The CDR3 length is 16 residues. The germline CDR1 and CDR2 sequences are MDHEN and SYDVKM. The DNA of the CDR3 is TGTGCCAGCAGTAGCGAAGACGGGACGGCCTTTTACGAGCAGTACTTC. Translation: CASSSEDGTAFYEQYF.

The chain carries TRBV28 and TRBJ2-7; 8 nucleotides align to TRBD2. This CDR3 contains 16 residues. The trim removed 5 bases at V and 1 base at J, leaving 10 bases unmatched. CDR1 MDHEN and CDR2 SYDVKM come from the germline V gene. In nucleotides, the CDR3 is TGTGCCAGCAGTCCCCTTGTAGCGGGAAGTTCCTACGAGCAGTACTTC. Its translation is CASSPLVAGSSYEQYF.

This clonotype was detected only a few times. The chain joins TRBV2 to TRBJ1-2; TRBD1 aligns across 7 bases. The germline CDR1 and CDR2 sequences are SNHLY and FYNNEI. The V and J ends lost 5 bases and 6 bases, in that order; junction bases with no gene match: 3. CDR3 length: 12 residues. CDR3 amino acids: CASSRQGDGYTF. CDR3 in DNA: TGTGCCAGCAGTAGACAGGGCGATGGCTACACCTTC.

As for this clonotype: Germline and junction disagree at one end, which may indicate a read error. J is TRBJ2-7 and V is TRBV14, with D possibly being TRBD1 (5 bases). CDR3 size: 14 residues. In germline, CDR1 is SGHDN, CDR2 FVKESK. CDR3 region: CASSQYRNAYGQYF. CDR3 in DNA: TGTGCCAGCAGCCAATACAGGAATGCCTACGGGCAGTACTTC.

In this sample, this clonotype turned up a few times. The genes are TRBV7-2 and TRBJ1-4; no clear D gene. The CDR3 covers 14 residues. Trimming took off 1 base at V and 0 bases at J, with 3 bases between the two ends. Germline-derived CDR1 and CDR2 are SGHTA and FQGNSA. CDR3 DNA: TGTGCCAGCAGCTTAGACACAACTAATGAAAAACTGTTTTTT. Translated: CASSLDTTNEKLFF.

The rearrangement links TRBV9 to TRBJ2-1; TRBD2 agrees at 11 bases. V lost 3 bases and J lost 4; bases outside the gene matches: 9. The germline gives CDR1 SGDLS, CDR2 YYNGEE. This CDR3 comprises 17 residues. The CDR3 DNA is TGTGCCAGCAGCGCCCGAACTAGCGGGAGTAGGTACAATGAGCAGTTCTTC. Protein product: CASSARTSGSRYNEQFF.

The chain uses TRBV20-1 and TRBJ2-1, with D perhaps matching TRBD1 (6 bases). Germline assignment: CDR1 DFQATT and CDR2 SNEGSKA (reference sequence). The V and J ends lost 4 bases and 7 bases respectively, with 17 bases between them. The CDR3 length is 14 residues. The CDR3 DNA reads as TGCAGTGCTACCACAGGGAAGGTTATAAATGAGCAGTTCTTC. It translates to CSATTGKVINEQFF.

Only one count was recorded for this clonotype. The V and J genes are TRBV6-5 and TRBJ2-5, with D uncertain. The CDR3 contains 14 residues. CDR1 and CDR2 (germline): MNHEY, SVGAGI. V was clipped by 4 bases and J by 5 bases, with 14 bases between them. Written as DNA, the CDR3 is TGTGCCAGCAGTTTTCGGACGGCTATGGAGACCCAGTACTTC. It specifies CASSFRTAMETQYF.

This rearrangement joins TRBV19 to TRBJ2-3, with 8 positions matching TRBD2. Germline values: CDR1 LNHDA, CDR2 SQIVND (reference sequence). Trimming cost V 3 bases and J 7 bases; bases outside gene matches: 12. This CDR3 contains 16 residues. CDR3 DNA: TGTGCCAGTAGTATGGGGCTAGCGGGCACCAAGTATACGCAGTATTTT. It translates to CASSMGLAGTKYTQYF.

This chain links TRBV30 with TRBJ2-1; D tentatively fits TRBD1 or TRBD2 (5 bases each). Germline CDR1 is GTSNPN and CDR2 is SVGIG (reference sequence). The ends were cut back, 1 base at V and 0 bases at J, with 10 bases in the middle. This CDR3 has 15 residues. CDR3 residues: CAWSGGFSSYNEQFF. The CDR3, as DNA: TGTGCCTGGAGTGGGGGGTTCAGCTCCTACAATGAGCAGTTCTTC.

This sequence joins TRBV7-8 and TRBJ2-5, with D possibly being TRBD2 (7 bases). Trimming left V 2 bases short and J 2 bases short, with 12 bases between. The CDR3 is made up of 15 amino acids. CDR1 is SGHVS and CDR2 is FQNEAQ in the germline V gene. The CDR3 region is CASSLYGGRQETQYF. CDR3 sequence (DNA): TGTGCCAGCAGCTTATACGGGGGGCGGCAAGAGACCCAGTACTTC.

V is TRBV29-1 and J is TRBJ1-1; TRBD1 aligns across 9 bases. This CDR3 contains 17 residues. The V gene end was trimmed by 3 bases and the J gene end by 0 bases; junction bases not matched to a gene: 11. CDR1 is SQVTM, CDR2 ANQGSEA, per germline. The CDR3 DNA reads as TGCAGCGTTGATAGTCGACAGGGGGGTTACCTGAACACTGAAGCTTTCTTT. Amino acid sequence: CSVDSRQGGYLNTEAFF. Full variable domain (remainder filled in from reference TRBV29-1 and TRBJ1-1): SAVISQKPSRDICQRGTSLTIQCQVDSQVTMMFWYRQQPGQSLTLIATANQGSEATYESGFVIDKFPISRPNLTFSTLTVSNMSPEDSSIYLCSVDSRQGGYLNTEAFFGQGTRLTVV.

CDR3 sequence reads: CSAPRADEQYF. CDR3 nucleotides: TGCAGTGCCCCGCGGGCCGACGAGCAGTACTTC. This chain links TRBV20-1 with TRBJ2-7; TRBD2 is a possible D gene (5 bases). The CDR3 sequence is 11 residues long. Germline lookup yields CDR1 DFQATT and CDR2 SNEGSKA (reference sequence). Between the trimmed V and J ends, which lost 6 bases and 5 bases, there was a span of 11 bases.

V is TRBV6-6 and J is TRBJ1-4, with a tentative D call TRBD1 (6 bases). Germline V lookup: CDR1 MNHNY, CDR2 SVGAGI (reference sequence). This CDR3 comprises 17 residues. The V and J ends lost 6 bases and 0 bases respectively, with 17 bases between them. The CDR3 loop reads CASRGRDTGTTNEKLFF. The CDR3 coding sequence is TGTGCCAGCAGGGGACGGGACACAGGGACAACTAATGAAAAACTGTTTTTT.

The V and J genes are TRBV7-9 and TRBJ2-4; D is undetermined. Trimming left V 1 base short and J 8 bases short, with 9 bases between. CDR1 is SEHNR and CDR2 is FQNEAQ in the germline V gene (reference sequence). The CDR3 extends over 13 amino acids. In DNA, the CDR3 is TGTGCCAGCAGCTTAGATCAGCAAGACATTCAGTACTTC. Its protein product is CASSLDQQDIQYF.

This clonotype was counted between two and nine times. The V and J genes are TRBV3-1 and TRBJ2-3; 11 bases are shared with TRBD2. The CDR3 extends over 17 amino acids. Trimming at V came to 3 bases and at J to 2 bases, leaving 7 bases not matched to a gene. The V gene's germline CDR1 is LGHDT and CDR2 YNNKEL (reference sequence). In nucleotides, the CDR3 is TGTGCCAGCAGCCACCTTAGCGGGGGGGCTTTCACAGATACGCAGTATTTT. Translated, it gives CASSHLSGGAFTDTQYF.

The chain is built from TRBV4-1 and TRBJ1-2; the match to TRBD1 covers 9 bases. Germline CDR1 and CDR2: MGHRA and YSYEKL. The CDR3 contains 15 residues. Germline trimming cut 1 base from V and 5 bases from J; bases unmatched to any gene: 5. CDR3 bases: TGCGCCAGCAGCCAAGCTGTACAGGGGGCGTATGGCTACACCTTC. Residues: CASSQAVQGAYGYTF.

There are a few counts of this clonotype. J is TRBJ2-3 and V is TRBV6-4; D uncertain. V was pared by 4 bases and J by 2 bases, with 10 bases between. The germline gives CDR1 MRHNA, CDR2 SNTAGT. The CDR3 consists of 14 residues. The CDR3 DNA sequence: TGTGCCAGCAGTGTTGACGGGCCCACAGATACGCAGTATTTT. Protein product: CASSVDGPTDTQYF.

The V and J genes are TRBV7-7 and TRBJ2-3; 8 bases are shared with TRBD1. This CDR3 region has 15 residues. Germline CDR1 SSHAT, CDR2 FNYEAQ (reference sequence). Losses at the gene ends were 5 bases for V and 4 bases for J; bases not matched to a gene: 8. This chain's CDR3 is CASSPRTGPADTQYF. The DNA for the CDR3 is TGTGCCAGCAGCCCTAGGACAGGGCCAGCAGATACGCAGTATTTT.

The chain employs TRBV6-2 or TRBV6-3 and TRBJ2-7; 10 bases map to TRBD1. The assigned J gene may be wrong: the sequence end matches TRBJ2-5 better. Germline-derived CDR1 and CDR2 are MNHEY and SVGEGT. CDR3 length: 16 residues. The CDR3 loop reads CASRTGQGIPQETQYF. CDR3 coding DNA: TGTGCCAGCAGGACGGGACAGGGGATACCTCAAGAGACCCAGTACTTC.

This chain connects TRBV28 to TRBJ2-3, with D unclear. The CDR3 is 13 residues long. Germline V gene sequence: CDR1 MDHEN, CDR2 SYDVKM. With 8 bases removed from V and 1 base from J, the gap between germline ends came to 10 bases. The CDR3 here is CASELPGTDTQYF. CDR3 nucleotide sequence: TGTGCCAGCGAACTACCGGGCACAGATACGCAGTATTTT.